Listed here are 10 T cell receptor beta chains from one sample, sequenced in a study of shared clonotypes between healthy human individuals. The protocol was immunoSEQ multiplex PCR, while the TCRdb copy is restricted to in-frame clones and leaves out a portion. The sample yields roughly 810,000 clones, around 96% seen once. Terminally differentiated effector memory CD45RA+ cells were left out of the naive CD8 fraction, which was CD45RO-negative and positively selected for CCR7. Sequencing input: naive CD8+ T cells sorted from blood. The receptor set was obtained from a man under 40 in good health.

DNA of the CDR3: TGTGCCAGCAGCTCCCTGGGGGGTCTTAGGCAGCCCCAGCATTTT. It codes for CASSSLGGLRQPQHF. The chain carries TRBV7-8 and TRBJ1-5; the D gene is possibly TRBD1 (5 bases). CDR3 size: 15 residues. The germline CDR1 and CDR2 sequences are SGHVS and FQNEAQ. V was pared by 4 bases and J by 7 bases, with 17 bases between.

J is TRBJ1-1 and V is TRBV11-3; D is perhaps TRBD1 (5 bases). Trimming removed 5 bases at V and 0 bases at J, with 10 bases between. Germline V gene data show CDR1 as SGHNT and CDR2 as YENEEA. The CDR3 length is 14 residues. CDR3 bases: TGTGCCAGCAGCGCACGAGGGGTGAACACTGAAGCTTTCTTT. Its protein product is CASSARGVNTEAFF. The whole variable domain, remainder taken from reference TRBV11-3 and TRBJ1-1, is EAGVVQSPRYKIIEKKQPVAFWCNPISGHNTLYWYLQNLGQGPELLIRYENEEAVDDSQLPKDRFSAERLKGVDSTLKIQPAELGDSAVYLCASSARGVNTEAFFGQGTRLTVV.

The gene calls are TRBV7-9 and TRBJ2-7; 7 bases match TRBD2. The CDR3 is made up of 16 amino acids. V gave up 1 base and J gave up 0 bases; unmatched junction bases: 6. The germline gives CDR1 SEHNR, CDR2 FQNEAQ (reference sequence). The CDR3 protein is CASSLGREDDSYEQYF. The CDR3, as DNA: TGTGCCAGCAGCTTAGGTCGGGAGGATGACTCCTACGAGCAGTACTTC.

V gene TRBV15 combines with J gene TRBJ2-2; either TRBD1 or TRBD2 may fit D (5 bases each). The V and J ends lost 11 bases and 0 bases respectively, with 16 bases between them. Germline V gene data show CDR1 as LNHNV and CDR2 as YYDKDF (reference sequence). The CDR3 extends over 15 amino acids. This CDR3 reads CAASGGFANTGELFF. The CDR3 DNA reads as TGTGCCGCATCTGGGGGATTCGCGAACACCGGGGAGCTGTTTTTT.

J is TRBJ1-2 and V is TRBV5-4; the match to TRBD1 covers 8 bases. The V gene end was trimmed by 3 bases and the J gene end by 7 bases; junction bases not matched to a gene: 2. The length of the CDR3 is 12 residues. Germline V CDR1 and CDR2: SGHNT, YYREEE (reference sequence). In nucleotides, the CDR3 is TGTGCCAGCAGCTCTGACAGGGGTGGCTACACCTTC. The encoded protein is CASSSDRGGYTF.

This chain joins TRBV2 and TRBJ2-7, with a tentative D call TRBD1 (6 bases). This CDR3 is built from 14 residues. Trimming cost V 6 bases and J 1 base, with 13 bases left between them. Germline loops: CDR1 SNHLY, CDR2 FYNNEI. CDR3 nucleotides: TGTGCCAGCAGAGACACAGGGAAATCCTACGAGCAGTACTTC. Translating gives CASRDTGKSYEQYF.

The CDR3, as DNA: TGTGCCAGCAGCTTACGGGGCTATGGCTACACCTTC. This codes for CASSLRGYGYTF. This chain joins TRBV7-9 and TRBJ1-2, with unresolved D. Trimming stripped 2 bases from V and 4 bases from J, with 5 bases between. The CDR3 is made up of 12 amino acids. Germline V CDR1 and CDR2: SEHNR, FQNEAQ (reference sequence).

The chain links TRBV28 to TRBJ2-5; 9 bases are shared with TRBD2. The CDR3 contains 14 residues. V shed 6 bases, J shed 4 bases, and the junction held 6 bases outside the gene matches. In germline, CDR1 is MDHEN, CDR2 SYDVKM. The CDR3 here is CASREGLAGETQYF. CDR3 DNA sequence: TGTGCCAGCAGGGAGGGACTAGCTGGAGAGACCCAGTACTTC.

This clone was counted once. The J gene is TRBJ2-1, the V gene TRBV5-1, with D maybe TRBD2 (6 bases). Germline-derived CDR1 and CDR2 are SGHRS and YFSETQ. The CDR3 runs to 17 residues. V lost 4 bases and J lost 2, with 19 bases in between. The CDR3 protein is CASSAPGGSSTYNEQFF. The CDR3 coding sequence is TGCGCCAGCAGCGCGCCCGGAGGGAGTTCCACCTACAATGAGCAGTTCTTC. The variable domain in full, with the rest retrieved from reference TRBV5-1 and TRBJ2-1, is KAGVTQTPRYLIKTRGQQVTLSCSPISGHRSVSWYQQTPGQGLQFLFEYFSETQRNKGNFPGRFSGRQFSNSRSEMNVSTLELGDSALYLCASSAPGGSSTYNEQFFGPGTRLTVL.

V is TRBV19 and J is TRBJ1-1; a weak D match, TRBD1 (5 bases). Germline CDR1 LNHDA, CDR2 SQIVND (reference sequence). The CDR3 has 17 residues. V was shortened by 4 bases and J by 0 bases, with 18 bases between the two germline ends. The CDR3 coding sequence is TGTGCCAGTAGTACCAGGACACGGATGGCGATGAACACTGAAGCTTTCTTT. This sequence encodes CASSTRTRMAMNTEAFF.